A selection of T cell receptor beta chains follows, all from one sample in a study of tumor-infiltrating lymphocytes in localized non-small cell lung cancer. Here immunoSEQ multiplex PCR was the method, and the copy in TCRdb shows in-frame clones only, minus some. Of 11,000 or so clones listed, about 86% were seen once; the top ten hold 7.8%. Sequencing was done on a sample of uninvolved lung tissue not adjacent to the tumor. The receptors were sampled from a human donor with non-small cell lung cancer. Both conserved end residues are part of each CDR3. The D gene is left open where the match is weak. Clone size is not always given. Where it is, it says once, few, many or a class for expanded clones.

TRBV18	.	TRBD1	TRBJ2-7	CASSPQRGTGLNEQYF	TGTGCCAGCTCACCGCAACGTGGGACAGGGCTTAATGAGCAGTACTTC
TRBV30	.	.	TRBJ1-2	CAWSDPTGLQTGGYTF	TGTGCCTGGAGTGACCCGACAGGACTCCAAACGGGTGGCTACACCTTC
TRBV4-1	.	.	TRBJ1-5	CASSPGQSSNQPQHF	TGCGCCAGCAGCCCTGGACAGTCTAGCAATCAGCCCCAGCATTTT
TRBV19	once	.	TRBJ2-3	CASSPWPKRADTQYF	TGTGCCAGTAGTCCTTGGCCCAAGAGGGCAGATACGCAGTATTTT
TRBV11-2	.	.	TRBJ1-5	CASSLDGGGGKPQHF	TGTGCCAGCAGCTTAGATGGTGGGGGGGGGAAGCCCCAGCATTTT
TRBV2	.	TRBD1	TRBJ2-2	CASRQYRGSSTGELFF	TGTGCCAGCAGGCAGTACAGGGGGTCAAGCACCGGGGAGCTGTTTTTT
TRBV5-4	once	.	TRBJ2-5	CASSRRGKETQYF	TGTGCCAGCAGCCGGAGGGGGAAAGAGACCCAGTACTTC
TRBV5-6	.	.	TRBJ1-1	CASSLESRQNTEAFF	TGTGCCAGCAGCTTGGAGTCCAGACAGAACACTGAAGCTTTCTTT
TRBV5-8	once	TRBD1	TRBJ2-7	CASSGVDRGGYEQYF	TGTGCCAGCAGCGGAGTCGACAGGGGTGGCTACGAGCAGTACTTC
TRBV2	.	.	TRBJ1-4	CASSEDGETRLFF	TGTGCCAGCAGTGAAGATGGTGAGACTAGGCTGTTTTTT
TRBV29-1	.	TRBD1	TRBJ1-2	CSVSRQGGGYTF	TGCAGCGTTTCCCGACAGGGTGGAGGCTACACCTTC
TRBV18	.	TRBD1	TRBJ2-6	CASSPPLGDSIAGANVLTF	TGTGCCAGCTCACCACCGTTAGGGGACAGTATTGCTGGGGCCAACGTCCTGACTTTC
TRBV6-4	.	TRBD1	TRBJ1-1	CASSDFAGGRAEAFF	TGTGCCAGCAGTGACTTCGCAGGGGGCAGGGCTGAAGCTTTCTTT
TRBV7-9	.	.	TRBJ2-2	CASSLLQGPTGELFF	TGTGCCAGCAGCTTATTGCAGGGGCCCACCGGGGAGCTGTTTTTT
TRBV18	.	.	TRBJ1-5	CASSPTATGPQHF	TGTGCCAGCTCACCAACCGCCACAGGGCCCCAGCATTTT
TRBV4-1	.	TRBD1	TRBJ2-7	CASSQGIPGQVYKLGEQYF	TGCGCCAGCAGCCAGGGAATCCCGGGACAGGTGTACAAGCTAGGCGAGCAGTACTTC
TRBV19	.	.	TRBJ1-5	CASSIRTVNQPQHF	TGTGCCAGTAGTATAAGGACAGTCAATCAGCCCCAGCATTTT
TRBV27	.	.	TRBJ1-3	CASSLAAGNTIYF	TGTGCCAGCAGTTTGGCGGCTGGAAACACCATATATTTT
TRBV6-6	.	TRBD1	TRBJ1-2	CASRPGGEGGYTF	TGTGCCAGCAGGCCAGGGGGCGAGGGAGGCTACACCTTC
TRBV5-6	.	.	TRBJ1-6	CASSLDPGVNSPLHF	TGTGCCAGCAGCTTGGATCCAGGGGTGAATTCACCCCTCCACTTT
TRBV5-1	.	.	TRBJ2-7	CASSSHGLPKTYEQYF	TGCGCCAGCAGCTCCCACGGACTCCCGAAAACCTACGAGCAGTACTTC
TRBV4-3	.	.	TRBJ1-2	CASSQDPPGARSYGYTF	TGCGCCAGCAGCCAAGATCCCCCGGGGGCACGGAGCTATGGCTACACCTTC
TRBV28	once	.	TRBJ1-1	CASSDSRLFKNTEAFF	TGTGCCAGCAGCGACTCACGACTCTTTAAGAACACTGAAGCTTTCTTT
TRBV4-1	.	TRBD1	TRBJ2-2	CASSQVGLDRGTPNTGELFF	TGCGCCAGCAGCCAAGTCGGGCTAGACAGGGGTACTCCGAACACCGGGGAGCTGTTTTTT
TRBV30	.	.	TRBJ2-5	CAWRTGLRGETQYF	TGTGCCTGGAGAACAGGCCTCCGAGGAGAGACCCAGTACTTC
TRBV5-1	.	TRBD2	TRBJ2-7	CASSSGLAGLLSYEQYF	TGCGCCAGCAGCTCCGGACTAGCGGGGTTACTTTCCTACGAGCAGTACTTC
TRBV5-1	.	.	TRBJ2-3	CASSPPADTQYF	TGCGCCAGCAGCCCCCCAGCAGATACGCAGTATTTT
TRBV7-9	few	.	TRBJ2-7	CASSYGGESYEQYF	TGTGCCAGCAGCTATGGCGGGGAGTCCTACGAGCAGTACTTC
TRBV6-1	.	TRBD1	TRBJ2-5	CASRRQGTSQETQYF	TGTGCCAGCCGCCGACAGGGGACGAGCCAAGAGACCCAGTACTTC
TRBV5-1	.	.	TRBJ2-1	CASSSRVDNEQFF	TGCGCCAGCAGTTCCAGGGTGGACAATGAGCAGTTCTTC
TRBV9	.	.	TRBJ1-6	CASSAGYNSPLHF	TGTGCCAGCAGCGCCGGATATAATTCACCCCTCCACTTT
TRBV6-5	.	TRBD1	TRBJ2-5	CASSSTTGAGETQYF	TGTGCCAGCAGTTCAACGACAGGGGCCGGAGAGACCCAGTACTTC
TRBV5-1	.	.	TRBJ1-5	CASSLGDLNQPQHF	TGCGCCAGCAGCTTGGGGGACCTTAATCAGCCCCAGCATTTT
TRBV4-1	.	.	TRBJ2-6	CASSHVGRTSGANVLTF	TGCGCCAGCAGCCACGTGGGGCGTACTTCTGGGGCCAACGTCCTGACTTTC
TRBV5-4	.	TRBD2	TRBJ2-5	CASSYRLAGHKETQYF	TGTGCCAGCAGCTATCGACTAGCGGGGCACAAAGAGACCCAGTACTTC
TRBV5-6	.	TRBD1	TRBJ2-7	CASSLPGYGTDNEQYF	TGTGCCAGCAGCTTGCCGGGCTACGGGACAGACAACGAGCAGTACTTC
TRBV4-2	once	.	TRBJ2-1	CASSQVLGTLGEQFF	TGTGCCAGCAGCCAAGTCCTTGGAACCCTGGGTGAGCAGTTCTTC
TRBV6-1	.	TRBD1	TRBJ1-1	CASGRDSIMNTEAFF	TGTGCCAGCGGCCGGGACAGCATAATGAACACTGAAGCTTTCTTT
TRBV5-4	.	.	TRBJ1-2	CASSLVPGDGYTF	TGTGCCAGCAGCTTGGTGCCAGGGGATGGCTACACCTTC
TRBV7-9	.	.	TRBJ1-1	CASSEGVGTNTEAFF	TGTGCCAGCAGCGAGGGGGTAGGAACGAACACTGAAGCTTTCTTT
TRBV6-5	once	.	TRBJ2-6	CASSSAGTGANVLTF	TGTGCCAGCAGTTCAGCAGGGACTGGGGCCAACGTCCTGACTTTC
TRBV19	.	TRBD1	TRBJ1-1	CASSTGGGLAMNTEAFF	TGTGCCAGTAGTACAGGGGGCGGATTGGCCATGAACACTGAAGCTTTCTTT
TRBV5-6	.	.	TRBJ2-5	CASSLTWEETQYF	TGTGCCAGCAGCCTGACTTGGGAAGAGACCCAGTACTTC
TRBV2	.	.	TRBJ1-4	CASSANRDKLFF	TGTGCCAGCAGTGCAAACCGGGACAAACTGTTTTTT
TRBV6-1	.	.	TRBJ2-5	CASSDWSSVTQYF	TGTGCCAGCAGTGATTGGTCGTCAGTTACCCAGTACTTC
TRBV7-9	.	.	TRBJ1-2	CASSLGAVANYGYTF	TGTGCCAGCAGCCTAGGGGCAGTCGCTAACTATGGCTACACCTTC
TRBV7-9	.	TRBD1	TRBJ2-7	CASSPGTGDYEQYF	TGTGCCAGCAGTCCCGGGACAGGGGACTACGAGCAGTACTTC
TRBV6-6	.	TRBD1	TRBJ1-5	CASSSGTGGLWQPQHF	TGTGCCAGCAGCTCCGGGACAGGGGGGTTATGGCAGCCCCAGCATTTT
TRBV4-1	once	.	TRBJ1-1	CASSQVGARMNTEAFF	TGCGCCAGCAGCCAAGTAGGAGCCCGAATGAACACTGAAGCTTTCTTT
TRBV9	.	.	TRBJ2-1	CASSVDRNDAGPFRGNEQFF	TGTGCCAGCAGCGTAGATAGAAATGACGCCGGACCCTTCCGGGGCAATGAGCAGTTCTTC
TRBV2	once	.	TRBJ1-2	CASSERDYGYTF	TGTGCCAGCAGTGAAAGGGACTATGGCTACACCTTC
TRBV16	.	.	TRBJ1-5	CASSQNSNQPQHF	TGTGCCAGCAGCCAAAATAGCAATCAGCCCCAGCATTTT
TRBV30	.	.	TRBJ1-3	CAWSGRVAGNTIYF	TGTGCCTGGAGTGGCCGGGTAGCTGGAAACACCATATATTTT
TRBV5-1	.	TRBD2	TRBJ2-7	CASRLSGGPYEQYF	TGCGCCAGCAGACTTAGCGGGGGGCCCTACGAGCAGTACTTC